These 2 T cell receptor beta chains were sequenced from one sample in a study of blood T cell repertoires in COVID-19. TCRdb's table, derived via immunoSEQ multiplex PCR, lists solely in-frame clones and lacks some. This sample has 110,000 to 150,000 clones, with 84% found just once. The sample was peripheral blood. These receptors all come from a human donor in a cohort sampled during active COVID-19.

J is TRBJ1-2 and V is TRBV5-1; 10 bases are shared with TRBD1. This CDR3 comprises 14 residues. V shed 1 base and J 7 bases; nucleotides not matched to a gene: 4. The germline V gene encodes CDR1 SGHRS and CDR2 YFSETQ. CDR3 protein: CASSLLGTGAGYTF. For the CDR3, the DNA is TGCGCCAGCAGCTTGTTGGGGACAGGGGCTGGCTACACCTTC.

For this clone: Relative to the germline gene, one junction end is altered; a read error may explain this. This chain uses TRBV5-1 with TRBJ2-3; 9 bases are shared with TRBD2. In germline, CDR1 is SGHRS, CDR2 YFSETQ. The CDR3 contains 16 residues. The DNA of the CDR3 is TGCGCCCGCAGCTTGGCGGGGGGGGGTGGCACAGATACGCAGTATTTT. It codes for CARSLAGGGGTDTQYF.